This T cell receptor (beta chain) was observed in a study of blood T cells in healthy people across ages. From germline, CDR1 is SNHLY and CDR2 FYNNEI. Trimming left V 4 bases short and J 8 bases short, with 14 bases between. The CDR3 consists of 13 residues. Primers used in a second PCR of roughly 6 to 12 cycles were a sample-barcoded 5' primer and a J-beta primer mix. Each CDR3 protein is one row after TCRdb ran MiXCR on the 5' RACE reads. This table has roughly 640,000 distinct CDR3 sequences, roughly 31% appearing once. The sequenced sample was blood. The TCR originated in a woman aged 80 or over in good health. This chain joins TRBV2 and TRBJ1-2; a possible D gene is TRBD1 (6 bases). The CDR3 sequence: CASSVSGAEGYTF. Written as DNA, the CDR3 is TGTGCCAGCAGTGTCTCAGGGGCGGAGGGCTACACCTTC.